These 6 T cell receptor beta chains originate from one sample sequenced in a study of blood T cell repertoires in COVID-19. The data were produced by immunoSEQ multiplex PCR, yet TCRdb's version contains in-frame clones alone and is incomplete. The sample lists tens of thousands of clones; about 86% were seen once. The sample taken for sequencing was peripheral blood. The receptors were sampled from a woman aged 80 or older in a cohort sampled during active or convalescent COVID-19.

The genes are TRBV9 and TRBJ2-1, with TRBD2 matching over 7 bases. The CDR3 is 16 residues long. V trimming: 4 bases; J trimming: 0 bases; junction bases outside the gene matches: 7. The germline V gene has CDR1 SGDLS and CDR2 YYNGEE. CDR3 sequence (DNA): TGTGCCAGCAGCTTACTAGCGACGAGCTCCTACAATGAGCAGTTCTTC. Amino acid sequence: CASSLLATSSYNEQFF.

The V gene is TRBV29-1, the J gene TRBJ1-2, with TRBD1 matching over 8 bases. CDR3 length: 15 residues. Germline assignment: CDR1 SQVTM and CDR2 ANQGSEA. The V and J ends lost 7 bases and 7 bases, in that order; junction bases with no gene match: 17. The CDR3 region is CSARTGLLGVGGYTF. The CDR3 DNA reads TGCAGCGCCCGGACAGGGCTCCTCGGGGTCGGTGGCTACACCTTC.

The chain employs TRBV11-2 and TRBJ1-1, with a possible D match to TRBD1 (5 bases). The CDR3 spans 13 residues. Per the germline V gene, CDR1 is SGHAT and CDR2 is FQNNGV. Trimming shortened V by 8 bases and J by 0 bases, and 10 bases separated the two germline ends. CDR3 in DNA: TGTGCCAGCGTCCGACAGATGAACACTGAAGCTTTCTTT. The encoded protein is CASVRQMNTEAFF.

The chain carries TRBV6-5 and TRBJ1-6; D gene unclear. Trimming stripped 6 bases from V and 9 bases from J, with 15 bases between. The CDR3 spans 14 residues. CDR1 is MNHEY and CDR2 is SVGAGI in the germline V gene. CDR3 sequence reads: CASRTLQITSPLHF. CDR3 in DNA: TGTGCCAGCAGAACGCTCCAGATAACTTCACCCCTCCACTTT.

The chain combines TRBV30 with TRBJ2-4; 7 bases align to TRBD2. CDR3 length: 15 amino acids. The V gene end was trimmed by 1 base and the J gene end by 8 bases; junction bases not matched to a gene: 11. The germline V gene encodes CDR1 GTSNPN and CDR2 SVGIG (reference sequence). The CDR3 here is CAWSGSAGRGYIQYF. DNA for the CDR3: TGTGCCTGGAGTGGGTCGGCGGGGAGGGGATACATTCAGTACTTC.

This chain joins TRBV9 and TRBJ2-1, with 7 bases that match TRBD1. CDR1 is SGDLS, CDR2 YYNGEE, per germline. The J segment lost 2 bases and the V segment lost 6 bases, leaving 11 bases of the junction unmatched. The CDR3 is 16 residues long. CDR3 bases: TGTGCCAGCACTCTCAGAGGGGGCAACGCCTACAATGAGCAGTTCTTC. This translates into CASTLRGGNAYNEQFF.